This T cell receptor (beta chain) is from a study of cytomegalovirus exposure and HLA in healthy donors. A note on this clone: Its antigen is not identified.

General study findings and limits: Confirmation was obtained in vitro that a few CMV-associated chains are specific for CMV antigens. A later examination showed that TCR association rates differed by HLA locus, with DRB1 most and HLA-C fewest.

With 60 Vbeta and 13 Jbeta primers, the PCR was carried out. Assay: immunoSEQ multiplex PCR; the TCRdb copy retains only in-frame clones and omits some. The sample comprises roughly 110,000 clones, over 70% of which are singletons, and approximately 2.2% rests with the top ten. This CDR3 contains 14 residues. V lost 3 bases to trimming and J lost 0 bases, with 9 bases between them. Germline lookup yields CDR1 SGHRS and CDR2 YFSETQ. This TCR was recovered from a man aged 25-40 years in good health and CMV-seronegative. The chain combines TRBV5-1 with TRBJ1-2, with D perhaps matching TRBD1 (5 bases). The sample taken for sequencing was PBMCs. The CDR3 nucleotides are TGCGCCAGCAGCTCAGGGATCTCTAACTATGGCTACACCTTC. It translates to CASSSGISNYGYTF.